What follows is one T cell receptor beta chain and its context. The antigen remains unidentified. 60 Vbeta and 13 Jbeta primers were used in PCR. Sequencing was performed with immunoSEQ multiplex PCR; in TCRdb, only in-frame clones are kept and a portion is missing. The top ten hold about 4.3% of the sample, which has more than 90,000 clones, around 85% seen once. The sample comes from a study of cytomegalovirus exposure and HLA in healthy donors. As for the study in general: Earlier findings included roughly 100 million unique TCR beta sequences obtained from about 180 million T cells.

The CDR3 extends over 13 amino acids. Trimming shortened V by 0 bases and J by 2 bases, and 8 bases separated the two germline ends. CDR1 and CDR2 from the germline V gene are GTSNPN and SVGIG (reference sequence). Donors were ostensibly healthy at sampling, although undocumented immune exposures were probable. General study findings and limits: Cytomegalovirus association was assigned to more than 150 TCR beta chains.

The rearrangement links TRBV30 to TRBJ2-7, with D possibly TRBD1 on 6 matching bases. Sequenced material: PBMCs. The TCR sequence derives from a man younger than 45 in good health and CMV-seronegative. As DNA, the CDR3 is TGTGCCTGGAGTGTGGACAGCACCTACGAGCAGTACTTC. It is translated as CAWSVDSTYEQYF.